One and the same sample provided the 15 T cell receptor beta chains below, sequenced in a study of cytomegalovirus exposure and HLA in healthy donors. PCR used 60 Vbeta primers and 13 Jbeta primers. Assay: immunoSEQ multiplex PCR; the TCRdb copy retains only in-frame clones and omits some. The sample holds over 100,000 clones, around 75% seen once. Sequenced material: PBMCs. These receptor sequences come from a woman between 25 and 40 years old in good health and CMV-seronegative.

V is TRBV2 and J is TRBJ2-5; TRBD1 is a possible D gene (6 bases). CDR3 length: 12 residues. The ends were cut back, 6 bases at V and 3 bases at J, with 8 bases in the middle. Germline CDR1 SNHLY, CDR2 FYNNEI. The CDR3 DNA follows: TGTGCCAGCAGGCGGACAGAAGAGACCCAGTACTTC. Residues: CASRRTEETQYF.

The rearrangement joins TRBV7-9 to TRBJ1-1; TRBD1 matches at 7 bases. After removal of 3 bases from V and 7 bases from J, the junction contained 8 bases not matched to a gene. In germline, CDR1 is SEHNR, CDR2 FQNEAQ (reference sequence). The CDR3 has 14 amino acids. The CDR3 region has the DNA TGTGCCAGCAGCTTGGAGGGGGCCTACAGTGAAGCTTTCTTT. This translates into CASSLEGAYSEAFF. Variable domain in full (rest from reference TRBV7-9 and TRBJ1-1): DTGVSQNPRHKITKRGQNVTFRCDPISEHNRLYWYRQTLGQGPEFLTYFQNEAQLEKSRLLSDRFSAERPKGSFSTLEIQRTEQGDSAMYLCASSLEGAYSEAFFGQGTRLTVV.

This clone has just a few counts. V gene TRBV6-5 combines with J gene TRBJ1-1, with a possible D match to TRBD1 (6 bases). The CDR3 has 13 residues. Germline CDR1 and CDR2: MNHEY and SVGAGI. Trimming cost V 7 bases and J 0 bases, with 9 bases left between them. CDR3 in amino acids: CASTGQMNTEAFF. Here the CDR3 DNA reads TGTGCCAGCACCGGACAGATGAACACTGAAGCTTTCTTT.

The chain joins TRBV18 to TRBJ2-3; 9 bases match TRBD2. V lost 6 bases, J lost 2 bases, and 6 bases stayed unmatched. The CDR3 sequence is 15 residues long. The germline V gene has CDR1 KGHSH and CDR2 LQKENI. CDR3 in amino acids: CASSTSGAATDTQYF. Here the CDR3 DNA reads TGTGCCAGCTCGACTAGCGGAGCGGCCACAGATACGCAGTATTTT.

This clone has only a few counts. The rearrangement uses TRBV5-6 and TRBJ1-1, with D perhaps matching TRBD1 (5 bases). V was cut by 2 bases and J by 0 bases, with 11 bases left in between. Germline CDR1 SGHDT, CDR2 YYEEEE. The CDR3 is 15 amino acids. CDR3 sequence (DNA): TGTGCCAGCAGCTTTCGCGGGGGGATGAACACTGAAGCTTTCTTT. This sequence encodes CASSFRGGMNTEAFF.

This chain joins TRBV18 and TRBJ2-1; 9 bases are a match to TRBD1. The CDR3 is 14 residues long. V trimming: 3 bases; J trimming: 8 bases; junction bases outside the gene matches: 5. Germline V lookup: CDR1 KGHSH, CDR2 LQKENI. The CDR3 DNA follows: TGTGCCAGCTCACCTACGGGACAGGGTCATGAGCAGTTCTTC. It codes for CASSPTGQGHEQFF.

The V call is TRBV14, the J call TRBJ2-2, with D maybe TRBD1 (6 bases). This CDR3 has 17 residues. Trimming cost V 1 base and J 1 base, with 13 bases left between them. Germline V CDR1 and CDR2: SGHDN, FVKESK. CDR3: CASSQGSRGLNTGELFF. The CDR3 DNA reads as TGTGCCAGCAGCCAAGGGTCCAGGGGCTTGAACACCGGGGAGCTGTTTTTT. The whole variable domain, remainder taken from reference TRBV14 and TRBJ2-2, is EAGVTQFPSHSVIEKGQTVTLRCDPISGHDNLYWYRRVMGKEIKFLLHFVKESKQDESGMPNNRFLAERTGGTYSTLKVQPAELEDSGVYFCASSQGSRGLNTGELFFGEGSRLTVL.

The rearrangement joins TRBV5-1 to TRBJ2-7, with D possibly matching TRBD2 (6 bases). Germline CDR1 reads SGHRS; CDR2 reads YFSETQ. The CDR3 loop spans 14 amino acids. V lost 4 bases and J 0 bases, leaving 11 bases between the germline ends. CDR3 region: CASSVSGDSYEQYF. As DNA, the CDR3 is TGCGCCAGCAGCGTTAGCGGAGACTCCTACGAGCAGTACTTC. The whole variable domain, filled in from reference TRBV5-1 and TRBJ2-7, reads KAGVTQTPRYLIKTRGQQVTLSCSPISGHRSVSWYQQTPGQGLQFLFEYFSETQRNKGNFPGRFSGRQFSNSRSEMNVSTLELGDSALYLCASSVSGDSYEQYFGPGTRLTVT.

The rearrangement joins TRBV6-1 to TRBJ1-2; 7 bases are shared with TRBD1. The CDR3 extends over 13 amino acids. Per germline, CDR1 MNHNS and CDR2 SASEGT. The J segment lost 5 bases and the V segment lost 5 bases, leaving 5 bases of the junction unmatched. CDR3 nucleotides: TGTGCCAGCAGTTTCGGACAGGAGTATGGCTACACCTTC. It specifies CASSFGQEYGYTF.

V gene TRBV7-9 combines with J gene TRBJ2-5; 8 nucleotides match TRBD2. The V and J ends lost 5 bases and 5 bases, in that order; junction bases with no gene match: 7. Germline values: CDR1 SEHNR, CDR2 FQNEAQ (reference sequence). The CDR3 extends over 14 amino acids. The CDR3 DNA reads as TGTGCCAGCAGCCCGGGGGGGCCGGGGGAGACCCAGTACTTC. Translated: CASSPGGPGETQYF.

CDR3 sequence (DNA): TGTGCCAGCAGCTCCCCCGGGACTAGCATCAATGAGCAGTTCTTC. Protein product: CASSSPGTSINEQFF. The rearrangement uses TRBV7-9 and TRBJ2-1, with TRBD2 identical over 9 bases. The CDR3 is made up of 15 amino acids. Germline assignment: CDR1 SEHNR and CDR2 FQNEAQ (reference sequence). The V gene end was trimmed by 4 bases and the J gene end by 6 bases; junction bases not matched to a gene: 7.

V gene TRBV27 combines with J gene TRBJ2-7; a weak D match, TRBD1 (6 bases). The CDR3 consists of 14 residues. The V end lost 5 bases, the J end lost 2 bases, and 13 bases lay between the germline ends. CDR1 and CDR2 (germline): MNHEY, SMNVEV (reference sequence). CDR3 DNA: TGTGCCAGCAGTCCGCAGGGGACCGCCTACGAGCAGTACTTC. It encodes CASSPQGTAYEQYF.

The V call is TRBV30, the J call TRBJ1-5; D gene unclear. Deletions cut 3 bases from V and 1 base from J, with 7 bases between. Germline values: CDR1 GTSNPN, CDR2 SVGIG (reference sequence). This CDR3 has 13 residues. As DNA, the CDR3 is TGTGCCTGGAGCAGCGAGAGCAATCAGCCCCAGCATTTT. Translating it yields CAWSSESNQPQHF.

The chain combines TRBV7-2 with TRBJ2-5; D is ambiguous. The germline V gene has CDR1 SGHTA and CDR2 FQGNSA. V shed 0 bases and J shed 1 base, with 9 bases lying between them. The CDR3 totals 15 residues. Here the CDR3 reads CASSLARLRQETQYF. Written as DNA, the CDR3 is TGTGCCAGCAGCTTAGCGCGTTTGCGCCAAGAGACCCAGTACTTC.

This clone showed up just a few times. The chain links TRBV5-6 to TRBJ2-3; possibly TRBD2 for D (6 bases). Germline CDR1 is SGHDT and CDR2 is YYEEEE. V was shortened by 4 bases and J by 2 bases, with 14 bases between the two germline ends. This CDR3 region has 15 residues. DNA of the CDR3: TGTGCCAGCAGCCTCGGTGGCGGGAACACAGATACGCAGTATTTT. This codes for CASSLGGGNTDTQYF.